A selection of T cell receptor beta chains follows, all from one sample in a study of blood T cells in healthy people across ages. Using its own MiXCR run on the 5' RACE reads, TCRdb lists one record per CDR3 protein. Of 780,000 or so distinct CDR3 sequences in the sample, approximately 25% were seen once. These data are also associated with another study on T cells of mothers and their children.

Sequenced input: blood. These receptors were obtained from a boy between 5 and 17 years old in good health. Each CDR3 is given with its conserved first and last residue. D genes are given only for firm matches. Clone size appears in some rows only: once, few, many, or a class for an expanded clone.

clone_size d_call j_call v_call cdr3_aa cdr3_nt
- TRBD1 TRBJ2-7 TRBV29-1 CSVGGQGIYEQYF TGCAGCGTTGGGGGACAGGGGATCTACGAGCAGTACTTC
- - TRBJ1-1 TRBV7-2 CASSLVQEMNTEAFF TGTGCCAGCAGCTTAGTTCAGGAGATGAACACTGAAGCTTTCTTT
few - TRBJ2-7 TRBV4-3 CASSQDPGAWPEQYF TGCGCCAGCAGCCAAGACCCTGGCGCGTGGCCCGAGCAGTACTTC
once - TRBJ1-3 TRBV4-1 CASSQDANGNTTYF TGCGCCAGCAGCCAAGATGCTAATGGAAACACCACATATTTT
- - TRBJ2-3 TRBV5-1 CASSLAGDTLGDTQYF TGCGCCAGCAGCTTGGCCGGGGATACGCTAGGGGATACGCAGTATTTT
once - TRBJ2-1 TRBV20-1 CSAIGRGYNEQFF TGCAGTGCTATCGGGCGGGGTTACAATGAGCAGTTCTTC
few - TRBJ2-7 TRBV27 CASSLGEGNYEQYF TGTGCCAGCAGTTTAGGTGAGGGGAACTACGAGCAGTACTTC
- TRBD2 TRBJ2-3 TRBV7-2 CASSLRLAAATDTQYF TGTGCCAGCAGCCTCCGACTAGCGGCAGCCACAGATACGCAGTATTTT
- - TRBJ1-4 TRBV14 CASSQATGGSEKLFF TGTGCCAGCAGCCAAGCCACAGGTGGTAGTGAAAAACTGTTTTTT
few TRBD2 TRBJ2-3 TRBV28 CASNRTSGGFTDTQYF TGTGCCAGCAATAGGACTAGCGGGGGCTTCACAGATACGCAGTATTTT
few - TRBJ2-1 TRBV6-2/TRBV6-3 CASSASGEQFF TGTGCCAGCAGCGCCAGCGGGGAGCAGTTCTTC
few TRBD1 TRBJ1-6 TRBV6-5 CASSYSAGTGNSPLHF TGTGCCAGCAGTTACTCCGCCGGGACAGGGAATTCACCCCTCCACTTT
- - TRBJ2-1 TRBV5-1 CASSFSDRGNEQFF TGCGCCAGCAGCTTCTCGGACAGAGGGAATGAGCAGTTCTTC
few - TRBJ1-2 TRBV9 CASSVVTGFGYTF TGTGCCAGCAGCGTAGTAACAGGGTTTGGCTACACCTTC
few - TRBJ2-1 TRBV4-3 CASSLGGGPLDEQFF TGCGCCAGCAGCTTGGGGGGCGGCCCCCTTGATGAGCAGTTCTTC
few - TRBJ1-3 TRBV18 CASSLEGGRADHSGNTIYF TGTGCCAGCTCTCTCGAGGGCGGCAGGGCCGACCACTCTGGAAACACCATATATTTT
few TRBD1 TRBJ2-5 TRBV28 CASSFIPQTVGTGGDQETQYF TGTGCCAGCAGTTTCATACCCCAAACCGTCGGGACAGGGGGAGATCAAGAGACCCAGTACTTC
- - TRBJ2-2 TRBV6-1 CASRMIGSDTGELFF TGTGCCAGCAGGATGATAGGTTCCGACACCGGGGAGCTGTTTTTT
- - TRBJ1-1 TRBV27 CASSPHREMNTEAFF TGTGCCAGCAGTCCCCACAGGGAAATGAACACTGAAGCTTTCTTT
- - TRBJ2-1 TRBV9 CASSVGLVPTDEQFF TGTGCCAGCAGCGTAGGATTGGTCCCTACGGATGAGCAGTTCTTC
- TRBD2 TRBJ2-1 TRBV12-3/TRBV12-4 CASGYRAGGYGNEQFF TGTGCCAGCGGCTATAGGGCGGGAGGCTATGGTAATGAGCAGTTCTTC
- TRBD1 TRBJ1-4 TRBV7-2 CASSPDRNHEKLFF TGTGCCAGCAGCCCGGACAGGAACCATGAAAAACTGTTTTTT
- - TRBJ1-6 TRBV6-2/TRBV6-3 CASAKATGGRNSPLHF TGTGCCAGCGCGAAAGCAACCGGGGGACGCAATTCACCCCTCCACTTT
- - TRBJ1-1 TRBV20-1 CRAWTSSRNTEAFF TGCAGAGCCTGGACCTCCTCGCGAAACACTGAAGCTTTCTTT
- TRBD1 TRBJ2-7 TRBV6-2/TRBV6-3 CASSRGQGFNEQYF TGTGCCAGCAGTAGGGGACAGGGGTTCAACGAGCAGTACTTC
- - TRBJ2-7 TRBV6-1 CASSQDTGLSSYEQYF TGTGCCAGCAGCCAAGACACGGGTCTGAGCTCCTACGAGCAGTACTTC
- - TRBJ2-1 TRBV4-1 CASSLLDTRGTNEQFF TGCGCCAGCAGCCTTCTAGACACTCGAGGTACCAATGAGCAGTTCTTC
many - TRBJ2-3 TRBV5-1 CASSLGGPTDTQYF TGTGCCAGCAGCTTGGGGGGCCCGACAGATACGCAGTATTTT
- TRBD2 TRBJ2-5 TRBV12-3/TRBV12-4 CASSLTSGRKETQYF TGTGCCAGCAGTTTGACTAGCGGGAGGAAGGAGACCCAGTACTTC
few - TRBJ1-3 TRBV12-3/TRBV12-4 CASSLSENTIYF TGTGCCAGCAGTTTGTCAGAAAACACCATATATTTT
- TRBD2 TRBJ2-1 TRBV9 CASSLTTSGGAHNEQFF TGTGCCAGCAGCCTTACGACTAGCGGGGGGGCCCACAATGAGCAGTTCTTC
few - TRBJ2-1 TRBV11-3 CASSSRTEPLGNEQFF TGTGCCAGCAGCTCGCGGACGGAACCCCTAGGCAATGAGCAGTTCTTC
- TRBD1 TRBJ2-3 TRBV15 CATSRQGADSTDTQYF TGTGCCACCAGCAGGCAGGGGGCGGATTCGACAGATACGCAGTATTTT
- - TRBJ2-7 TRBV7-9 CASSNGDEQYF TGTGCCAGCTCTAACGGGGACGAGCAGTACTTC
- TRBD1 TRBJ2-4 TRBV4-1 CASSKVGQGYVNIQYF TGCGCCAGCAGCAAGGTGGGACAGGGCTATGTCAACATTCAGTACTTC
- - TRBJ2-1 TRBV10-3 CAISGDQGNEQFF TGTGCCATCAGTGGGGACCAAGGCAATGAGCAGTTCTTC
- - TRBJ2-2 TRBV7-2 CASSFSAKTGELFF TGTGCCAGCAGCTTCTCTGCTAAAACCGGGGAGCTGTTTTTT
- - TRBJ2-7 TRBV7-9 CASSTTGFEQYF TGTGCCAGCAGCACCACAGGGTTCGAGCAGTACTTC
- - TRBJ1-3 TRBV4-1 CASSPTTRGIGNTIYF TGCGCCAGCAGCCCGACCACTAGGGGAATAGGAAACACCATATATTTT
- - TRBJ1-5 TRBV20-1 CSARGDYNQPQHF TGCAGTGCTAGGGGGGACTACAATCAGCCCCAGCATTTT
- - TRBJ2-4 TRBV6-5 CASSSRELGKNIQYF TGTGCCAGCAGCTCCAGGGAATTGGGCAAAAACATTCAGTACTTC